This T cell receptor beta chain emerged from a study of shared clonotypes between healthy human individuals. Study-wide points: For naive CD4 cells, 4.5% to 6.5% of clonotypes were shared across a few donors.

On this clone itself: Antigen: not known.

Each subset's genomic DNA was shared equally among a number of immunoSEQ plates. Only in-frame clones appear in the TCRdb table, and some are missing; sequencing was by immunoSEQ multiplex PCR. The sample lists 2.5 million or so clones; roughly nine tenths were seen once. The CDR3 is 14 amino acids. J lost 5 bases, V lost 7 bases, and 8 bases had no gene match. Looked up from germline, CDR1 is SQVTM and CDR2 is ANQGSEA. The rearrangement uses TRBV29-1 and TRBJ2-1; 10 nucleotides match TRBD2. Sequenced sample: naive CD4+ T cells sorted from blood. Specified subset: CD45RA+ positively selected. This sequence originates from a man between 18 and 35 years old in good health. The CDR3 bases are TGCAGCGCAGCCAGGACTAGCGGCAACAATGAGCAGTTCTTC. This codes for CSAARTSGNNEQFF.